The 23 T cell receptor beta chains listed next were all sequenced from one sample in a study of blood T cells in healthy people across ages. Together with a sample-barcoded 5' primer, a J-beta primer mix was included in a second PCR lasting about 6 to 11 cycles. TCRdb itself ran the 5' RACE reads through MiXCR, one entry per CDR3 protein. Here the sample spans fewer than 1,200,000 distinct CDR3 sequences, approximately 25% being singletons. These data are also associated with another study on T cells of mothers and their children.

Sequencing was performed on blood. The receptors stem from a girl aged 2 to 9 in good health.

Details on this clonotype: One base away lies a much larger clone, so this may be a sequencing read error. The chain links TRBV6-1 to TRBJ1-5; D gene unclear. The CDR3 is 13 amino acids. The germline gives CDR1 MNHNS, CDR2 SASEGT. Trimming removed 3 bases from V and 1 base from J, with 4 bases in between. The DNA of the CDR3 is TGTGCCAGCAGTGAGGTCAGCAATCAGCCCCAGCATTTT. It encodes CASSEVSNQPQHF.

In its sample, this clonotype was seen many times. J is TRBJ1-2 and V is TRBV12-3 or TRBV12-4; 10 bases are a match to TRBD1. There are 13 residues in the CDR3. V was clipped by 5 bases and J by 8 bases; unmatched bases: 5. Here the CDR3 DNA reads TGTGCCAGCAGTCCTGGACAGGGGGGCGGCTACACCTTC. It specifies CASSPGQGGGYTF.

The chain carries TRBV9 and TRBJ2-1, with D uncertain. Trimming took 4 bases from V and 8 from J, leaving 13 bases between them. The CDR3 consists of 13 residues. The germline CDR1 and CDR2 sequences are SGDLS and YYNGEE. CDR3 coding DNA: TGTGCCAGCAGCCCCTCCGACGTGGATGAGCAGTTCTTC. It translates to CASSPSDVDEQFF. Full variable domain (outside the CDR3, taken from reference TRBV9 and TRBJ2-1): DSGVTQTPKHLITATGQRVTLRCSPRSGDLSVYWYQQSLDQGLQFLIQYYNGEERAKGNILERFSAQQFPDLHSELNLSSLELGDSALYFCASSPSDVDEQFFGPGTRLTVL.

In this sample, this clonotype turned up a few times. CDR3 in amino acids: CASSPPGTGNIQYF. The CDR3 coding sequence is TGTGCCAGCAGTCCCCCCGGGACAGGGAACATTCAGTACTTC. This chain links TRBV28 with TRBJ2-4; the match to TRBD1 covers 9 bases. The germline CDR1 and CDR2 sequences are MDHEN and SYDVKM. There are 14 residues in the CDR3. Trimming cost V 5 bases and J 7 bases; bases outside gene matches: 6.

Regarding this clonotype: One end of the junction does not line up with germline, which may come from a read error. The gene calls are TRBV6-1 and TRBJ1-1; TRBD1 agrees at 8 bases. The germline V gene has CDR1 MNHNS and CDR2 SASEGT. The CDR3 extends over 15 amino acids. The CDR3 region is CASSTHGTGIPEPFF. The CDR3 nucleotides read TGTGCCAGCAGTACACATGGGACAGGCATCCCTGAACCTTTCTTT.

V and J are TRBV28 and TRBJ1-5; no definite D call. V was cut by 1 base and J by 0 bases, with 13 bases left in between. The CDR3 runs 17 residues. Germline V gives CDR1 MDHEN, CDR2 SYDVKM. CDR3 sequence: CASSLFPASYSNQPQHF. The DNA of the CDR3 is TGTGCCAGCAGTTTATTCCCGGCATCCTATAGCAATCAGCCCCAGCATTTT.

This sequence joins TRBV28 and TRBJ2-1, with 7 bases lining up with TRBD2. Germline CDR1 reads MDHEN; CDR2 reads SYDVKM. The CDR3 has 15 amino acids. After removal of 2 bases from V and 12 bases from J, the junction contained 13 bases not matched to a gene. CDR3 residues: CASSLPAGPPSGQFF. CDR3 nucleotide sequence: TGTGCCAGCAGTTTACCAGCGGGACCCCCCAGCGGGCAGTTCTTC. The variable domain in full, with the rest retrieved from reference TRBV28 and TRBJ2-1, is DVKVTQSSRYLVKRTGEKVFLECVQDMDHENMFWYRQDPGLGLRLIYFSYDVKMKEKGDIPEGYSVSREKKERFSLILESASTNQTSMYLCASSLPAGPPSGQFFGPGTRLTVL.

About this clonotype itself: Mismatch with germline at one junction end may stem from a read error. CDR3 amino acids: CASSQDAGLREFF. Written as DNA, the CDR3 is TGTGCCAGCAGCCAAGATGCGGGCCTTCGGGAGTTCTTC. The chain is built from TRBV14 and TRBJ2-5; TRBD2 might be the D (6 bases). CDR1 SGHDN and CDR2 FVKESK come from the germline V gene. This CDR3 region has 13 residues.

V usage is TRBV28 and J usage is TRBJ2-7; a weak D match, TRBD2 (6 bases). This CDR3 has 13 amino acids. CDR1 MDHEN and CDR2 SYDVKM come from the germline V gene. Trimming stripped 3 bases from V and 4 bases from J, with 10 bases between. CDR3 residues: CASSFSLAYEQYF. In DNA form, the CDR3 reads TGTGCCAGCAGTTTTTCCCTAGCGTACGAGCAGTACTTC.

This clonotype was seen a handful of times. V gene TRBV5-1 combines with J gene TRBJ2-5; TRBD2 matches 10 bases. Germline values: CDR1 SGHRS, CDR2 YFSETQ. J lost 4 bases, V lost 7 bases, and 4 bases had no gene match. The CDR3 is 13 residues long. CDR3 loop: CASSGLAVETQYF. In nucleotides, the CDR3 is TGCGCCAGCTCTGGACTAGCGGTAGAGACCCAGTACTTC.

The V gene is TRBV11-2, the J gene TRBJ2-7; 8 bases are shared with TRBD2. Trimming cost V 3 bases and J 2 bases; bases outside gene matches: 6. Germline values: CDR1 SGHAT, CDR2 FQNNGV. The CDR3 runs 15 residues. In DNA, the CDR3 is TGTGCCAGCAGCTTCTCGGGAGGGTTTGCCTACGAGCAGTACTTC. Translating it yields CASSFSGGFAYEQYF.

The V and J genes are TRBV12-3 or TRBV12-4 and TRBJ2-5; 7 nucleotides match TRBD2. There are 13 residues in the CDR3. The trim removed 8 bases at V and 5 bases at J, leaving 8 bases unmatched. The CDR3 spells CASWGGQEETQYF. The CDR3 DNA sequence: TGTGCCAGCTGGGGAGGGCAGGAGGAGACCCAGTACTTC.

The rearrangement links TRBV28 to TRBJ2-2; D gene ambiguous. This CDR3 has 16 amino acids. From germline, CDR1 is MDHEN and CDR2 SYDVKM. With 3 bases removed from V and 2 bases from J, the gap between germline ends came to 13 bases. The CDR3 DNA reads as TGTGCCAGCAGTTTTATGATTATAGGCAACACCGGGGAGCTGTTTTTT. Translation: CASSFMIIGNTGELFF.

The chain is built from TRBV20-1 and TRBJ1-2; 8 nucleotides agree with TRBD1. Germline V gives CDR1 DFQATT, CDR2 SNEGSKA (reference sequence). With 1 base clipped from V and 6 bases from J, the junction kept 10 bases outside the gene matches. The CDR3 loop spans 15 amino acids. CDR3 bases: TGCAGTGCTAGAGCGGGGGGGCAGGGGGCACATGGCTACACCTTC. This codes for CSARAGGQGAHGYTF.

V and J are TRBV4-2 and TRBJ2-4; 12 positions agree with TRBD2. CDR1 is LGHNA and CDR2 is YNFKEQ in the germline V gene. Unmatched junction bases numbered 5, after V lost 2 bases and J lost 6 bases. The CDR3 consists of 16 residues. The CDR3 reads CASSQRLAGEPNIQYF. The CDR3 DNA sequence: TGTGCCAGCAGCCAAAGACTAGCGGGAGAACCAAACATTCAGTACTTC.

This chain uses TRBV7-6 with TRBJ2-2; no reliable D call. The CDR3 spans 13 residues. V lost 5 bases, J lost 7 bases, and 11 bases lay in between. The germline V gene encodes CDR1 SGHVS and CDR2 FNYEAQ. CDR3 nucleotides: TGTGCCAGCAGCATGGACCCCAGCGGGGAGCTGTTTTTT. Protein sequence: CASSMDPSGELFF.

This clonotype has a handful of counts. V usage is TRBV24-1 and J usage is TRBJ2-5; 9 bases fit TRBD2. The junction had 1 base not matched to a gene; V was cut back by 1 base and J by 5 bases. This CDR3 contains 14 residues. Germline V gene data show CDR1 as KGHDR and CDR2 as SFDVKD. This CDR3 reads CATSDLGTSETQYF. CDR3 nucleotide sequence: TGTGCCACCAGTGATTTAGGGACTAGCGAGACCCAGTACTTC.

The gene calls are TRBV20-1 and TRBJ2-3; TRBD2 aligns across 12 bases. There are 14 residues in the CDR3. Germline V gene lookup returns CDR1 DFQATT and CDR2 SNEGSKA (reference sequence). The V segment lost 7 bases and the J segment 5 bases; nucleotides outside the gene matches: 7. In DNA form, the CDR3 reads TGCAGTGAACGTCTAGCGGGAGGGGGAGATACGCAGTATTTT. Translating gives CSERLAGGGDTQYF.

The chain's CDR3 is CASGVESLDMAFF. CDR3 nucleotides: TGTGCCAGCGGAGTCGAGTCCCTGGATATGGCTTTCTTT. The genes are TRBV28 and TRBJ1-1; D call uncertain. The germline CDR1 and CDR2 sequences are MDHEN and SYDVKM. The CDR3 extends over 13 amino acids. With 8 bases removed from V and 11 bases from J, the gap between germline ends came to 21 bases.

This chain joins TRBV20-1 and TRBJ1-2; perhaps TRBD1 as D (6 bases). The germline V gene encodes CDR1 DFQATT and CDR2 SNEGSKA (reference sequence). The CDR3 is 12 amino acids. V was pared by 6 bases and J by 2 bases, with 10 bases between. The CDR3 DNA follows: TGCAGTGCCGCGGGGGGCAACTATGGCTACACCTTC. Its protein is CSAAGGNYGYTF.

The chain employs TRBV7-2 and TRBJ2-2, with unresolved D. The length of the CDR3 is 15 residues. With 2 bases removed from V and 4 bases from J, the gap between germline ends came to 11 bases. CDR1 is SGHTA, CDR2 FQGNSA, per germline. The CDR3 sequence is CASSLSFAGTGELFF. CDR3 bases: TGTGCCAGCAGCTTATCTTTTGCTGGCACCGGGGAGCTGTTTTTT.

This chain joins TRBV7-9 and TRBJ2-2; unclear D gene. The CDR3 runs to 15 residues. Germline CDR1 and CDR2: SEHNR and FQNEAQ (reference sequence). Trimming removed 5 bases at V and 7 bases at J, with 17 bases between. In DNA form, the CDR3 reads TGTGCCAGCAGCCGCCCTCCCGGTCCCGGCGGGGAGCTGTTTTTT. This codes for CASSRPPGPGGELFF.

This clonotype came up a few times. The rearrangement uses TRBV28 and TRBJ2-4, with D perhaps matching TRBD2 (6 bases). The V gene lost 8 bases and the J gene lost 7 bases, with 12 bases spanning the gap. This CDR3 is built from 12 residues. Germline CDR1 is MDHEN and CDR2 is SYDVKM. DNA of the CDR3: TGTGCCAGCCGTTCGGCGGGGAACATTCAGTACTTC. It encodes CASRSAGNIQYF.